This T cell receptor (beta chain) stems from a study of cytomegalovirus exposure and HLA in healthy donors. Study at large: According to later analysis, the same platform produced the 120 validation and several hundred first-cohort repertoires. Study-wide results and limits: The study flagged approximately 180 TCR beta chains as cytomegalovirus-associated. It was reported that the classifier diagnosed cytomegalovirus status with high specificity and sensitivity in both the original and validation cohorts. Rare sequences made up most TCRs, while some public TCRs were found in many donors.

Assay used: immunoSEQ multiplex PCR; TCRdb lists only in-frame clones, some missing. The repertoire includes some 170,000 clones, under 90% of them detected once, and over 9% sits in the top ten. With regard to this clone: Its cognate antigen is unknown.

The sequenced sample consisted of PBMCs. This clonotype was sampled from a woman younger than 35 in good health and CMV-seropositive.

CDR3 DNA sequence: TGCGCCAGCAGTCAACCGACTAGCGGGCTTAGCACAGATACGCAGTATTTT. Residues: CASSQPTSGLSTDTQYF. The chain is built from TRBV4-1 and TRBJ2-3; 10 bases fit TRBD2. V lost 6 bases to trimming and J lost 0 bases; unmatched junction nucleotides: 9. The CDR3 sequence is 17 residues long. The V gene's germline CDR1 is MGHRA and CDR2 YSYEKL.